Following are 32 T cell receptor beta chains from one sample sequenced in a study of cytomegalovirus exposure and HLA in healthy donors listed by TCRdb under 2017. The library was prepared using the immunoSEQ multiplex PCR assay. For the multiplex PCR, a mixture combining 60 forward primers for TCR Vbeta segments and 13 reverse primers for TCR Jbeta segments was used. What TCRdb holds here is the immuneACCESS table cut down to in-frame rearrangements. Part of the clones is not present; checked against another copy, under half of the missing clones reflect an unresolved V gene, and the others are unexplained. In all, the sample holds around 150,000 clones, and 60% to 85% of those were seen once. The top ten hold roughly 2.8% of the sample. Sample: PBMCs. The receptors derive from a male donor in good health and CMV-seronegative.

V is TRBV7-2 and J is TRBJ1-5, with a weak D call TRBD1 (6 bases). CDR3 size: 12 residues. Germline CDR1 and CDR2: SGHTA and FQGNSA. V was clipped by 0 bases and J by 9 bases, with 6 bases between them. The CDR3, as DNA: TGTGCCAGCAGCTTAGCGACAGGGCCCCAGCATTTT. Translation gives CASSLATGPQHF.

The chain uses TRBV5-1 and TRBJ1-1, with D hard to call. V was cut by 9 bases and J by 3 bases, with 21 bases left in between. The germline CDR1 and CDR2 sequences are SGHRS and YFSETQ. The CDR3 length is 15 residues. In DNA, the CDR3 is TGCGCCACTAAGGCCTCGGGAGTCCCGCACACTGAAGCTTTCTTT. This translates into CATKASGVPHTEAFF.

The V call is TRBV27, the J call TRBJ1-5; TRBD1 is a possible D gene (5 bases). Germline loops: CDR1 MNHEY, CDR2 SMNVEV (reference sequence). CDR3 length equals 17 residues. V gave up 2 bases and J gave up 0 bases, with 14 bases separating them. CDR3 sequence (DNA): TGTGCCAGCAGTTTAATGGGGCCTGCTGGTAGCAATCAGCCCCAGCATTTT. Its protein is CASSLMGPAGSNQPQHF.

V usage is TRBV9 and J usage is TRBJ2-3, with TRBD1 identical over 10 bases. Germline V gene sequence: CDR1 SGDLS, CDR2 YYNGEE. The trim removed 1 base at V and 0 bases at J, leaving 5 bases unmatched. The CDR3 extends over 17 amino acids. The CDR3 DNA reads TGTGCCAGCAGCGTACAGGACAGGGGGTTCAGCACAGATACGCAGTATTTT. It yields the protein CASSVQDRGFSTDTQYF.

The V call is TRBV10-3, the J call TRBJ2-2, with 11 nucleotides matching TRBD2. J gave up 0 bases and V 4 bases, and 7 bases lay outside the gene matches. Germline V gene sequence: CDR1 ENHRY, CDR2 SYGVKD. There are 18 residues in the CDR3. The CDR3, as DNA: TGTGCCATCAGTGCAGTTAGCGGGGGGGCCGCGAACACCGGGGAGCTGTTTTTT. Its protein product is CAISAVSGGAANTGELFF.

V is TRBV27 and J is TRBJ1-5; tentatively, D is TRBD1 (6 bases). Trimming cost V 4 bases and J 7 bases, with 11 bases left between them. From germline, CDR1 is MNHEY and CDR2 SMNVEV (reference sequence). The CDR3 loop spans 13 amino acids. This chain's CDR3 is CASSSQGRQPQHF. CDR3 sequence (DNA): TGTGCCAGCAGTTCACAGGGAAGGCAGCCCCAGCATTTT.

V gene TRBV2 combines with J gene TRBJ2-7; a weak D match, TRBD1 (5 bases). The germline V gene encodes CDR1 SNHLY and CDR2 FYNNEI. Trimming left V 6 bases short and J 7 bases short, with 16 bases between. The CDR3 has 13 residues. The CDR3 loop is CASSTGQLGEQYF. For the CDR3, the DNA is TGTGCCAGCAGCACAGGACAACTCGGGGAGCAGTACTTC. Supplemented by reference TRBV2 and TRBJ2-7, the full variable domain reads EPEVTQTPSHQVTQMGQEVILRCVPISNHLYFYWYRQILGQKVEFLVSFYNNEISEKSEIFDDQFSVERPDGSNFTLKIRSTKLEDSAMYFCASSTGQLGEQYFGPGTRLTVT.

The chain recombines TRBV5-1 with TRBJ1-1; TRBD1 is a possible D gene (5 bases). The CDR3 has 13 amino acids. Germline loops: CDR1 SGHRS, CDR2 YFSETQ. With 0 bases removed from V and 8 bases from J, the gap between germline ends came to 11 bases. The CDR3 here is CASSLAGVNEAFF. Written as DNA, the CDR3 is TGCGCCAGCAGCTTGGCGGGGGTGAACGAAGCTTTCTTT.

In DNA, the CDR3 is TGTGCCAGCAGTGTGATAGGGATGGGGGGTGGCACTGAAGCTTTCTTT. Protein product: CASSVIGMGGGTEAFF. V gene TRBV2 combines with J gene TRBJ1-1, with a tentative D call TRBD1 (5 bases). The CDR3 is 16 amino acids. CDR1 and CDR2 from the germline V gene are SNHLY and FYNNEI. V dropped 4 bases and J dropped 4 bases, with 19 bases sitting between them. Filled out from reference TRBV2 and TRBJ1-1, the complete variable domain reads EPEVTQTPSHQVTQMGQEVILRCVPISNHLYFYWYRQILGQKVEFLVSFYNNEISEKSEIFDDQFSVERPDGSNFTLKIRSTKLEDSAMYFCASSVIGMGGGTEAFFGQGTRLTVV.

This rearrangement joins TRBV7-9 to TRBJ1-2; D is unclear. CDR1 is SEHNR, CDR2 FQNEAQ, per germline (reference sequence). Trimming removed 2 bases at V and 6 bases at J, with 7 bases between. The CDR3 loop spans 12 amino acids. In DNA form, the CDR3 reads TGTGCCAGCAGCTTATCCGGGGATGGCTACACCTTC. It specifies CASSLSGDGYTF.

The chain is built from TRBV5-6 and TRBJ2-1; possible D gene TRBD1, 6 bases. The germline V gene has CDR1 SGHDT and CDR2 YYEEEE. This CDR3 is 14 amino acids long. The V end was cut by 4 bases, the J end by 11 bases, with 19 bases between. CDR3 loop: CASSQELRTDKQFF. The DNA of the CDR3 is TGTGCCAGCAGCCAAGAGCTCCGGACAGATAAGCAGTTCTTC.

CDR3 in amino acids: CASSLPGQGLIYEQYF. CDR3 DNA sequence: TGTGCCAGCAGCTTGCCGGGACAGGGCCTTATCTACGAGCAGTACTTC. This chain connects TRBV5-4 to TRBJ2-5; TRBD1 aligns across 9 bases. Judging by the DNA end, TRBJ2-7 fits better; the J call may be wrong. The germline gives CDR1 SGHNT, CDR2 YYREEE (reference sequence). This CDR3 comprises 16 residues.

The chain uses TRBV2 and TRBJ1-3; no definite D call. Germline CDR1 is SNHLY and CDR2 is FYNNEI. CDR3 length: 14 residues. The V and J ends lost 2 bases and 2 bases respectively, with 7 bases between them. CDR3 residues: CASSENTAGNTIYF. The DNA of the CDR3 is TGTGCCAGCAGTGAAAACACCGCTGGAAACACCATATATTTT.

The chain links TRBV5-1 to TRBJ2-7; D might be TRBD2 (6 bases). The CDR3 covers 15 residues. Germline V gives CDR1 SGHRS, CDR2 YFSETQ. V lost 0 bases to trimming and J lost 4 bases, with 14 bases between them. Written as DNA, the CDR3 is TGCGCCAGCAGCTTGGTCACCGGGGGAGCGTACGAGCAGTACTTC. Amino acids: CASSLVTGGAYEQYF. The whole variable domain, remainder taken from reference TRBV5-1 and TRBJ2-7, is KAGVTQTPRYLIKTRGQQVTLSCSPISGHRSVSWYQQTPGQGLQFLFEYFSETQRNKGNFPGRFSGRQFSNSRSEMNVSTLELGDSALYLCASSLVTGGAYEQYFGPGTRLTVT.

The chain is built from TRBV6-5 and TRBJ1-2; no definite D call. The CDR3 runs to 13 residues. Germline CDR1 reads MNHEY; CDR2 reads SVGAGI. Trimming stripped 0 bases from V and 4 bases from J, with 6 bases between. CDR3 in amino acids: CASSYSVLYGYTF. CDR3 coding DNA: TGTGCCAGCAGTTACTCTGTCCTCTATGGCTACACCTTC.

The J gene is TRBJ2-1, the V gene TRBV5-6; 12 bases align to TRBD2. Germline V lookup: CDR1 SGHDT, CDR2 YYEEEE. The V gene end was trimmed by 3 bases and the J gene end by 0 bases; junction bases not matched to a gene: 10. The CDR3 is 19 amino acids. In DNA, the CDR3 is TGTGCCAGCAGCTCTGGACTAGCGGGGTCAACGAGCTCCTACAATGAGCAGTTCTTC. It translates to CASSSGLAGSTSSYNEQFF.

The chain couples TRBV6-1 to TRBJ1-1; D ambiguous. The V and J ends lost 8 bases and 0 bases respectively, with 10 bases between them. The V gene's germline CDR1 is MNHNS and CDR2 SASEGT. CDR3 size: 13 residues. The CDR3: CASREDLNTEAFF. In DNA, the CDR3 is TGTGCCAGCCGCGAGGATCTGAACACTGAAGCTTTCTTT.

V and J are TRBV20-1 and TRBJ1-5; 7 nucleotides match TRBD1. V was clipped by 5 bases and J by 11 bases; unmatched bases: 6. CDR1 and CDR2 (germline): DFQATT, SNEGSKA (reference sequence). This CDR3 is 11 amino acids long. The CDR3: CSAGDSVSQHF. The DNA for the CDR3 is TGCAGTGCTGGGGACAGCGTGTCCCAGCATTTT.

V usage is TRBV14 and J usage is TRBJ1-5; D call uncertain. V was clipped by 5 bases and J by 7 bases, with 9 bases between them. CDR1 is SGHDN, CDR2 FVKESK, per germline. The CDR3 covers 12 residues. This chain's CDR3 is CASSLLGQPQHF. The CDR3 DNA sequence: TGTGCCAGCAGCTTACTAGGACAGCCCCAGCATTTT.

The V call is TRBV30, the J call TRBJ1-5; D ambiguous. The germline V and J ends were trimmed by 0 bases and 2 bases, with 8 bases remaining between them. The CDR3 loop spans 14 amino acids. The germline V gene encodes CDR1 GTSNPN and CDR2 SVGIG (reference sequence). The CDR3 reads CAWSVHAGNQPQHF. DNA of the CDR3: TGTGCCTGGAGTGTACACGCGGGCAATCAGCCCCAGCATTTT.

This CDR3 reads CSVNYRDRGVHEQYF. CDR3 bases: TGCAGCGTTAATTACCGGGACAGGGGTGTGCACGAGCAGTACTTC. The gene calls are TRBV29-1 and TRBJ2-5, with 10 nucleotides matching TRBD1. TRBJ2-7 matches the DNA end more closely, so the J call is doubtful. Germline V gene data show CDR1 as SQVTM and CDR2 as ANQGSEA. CDR3 length: 15 amino acids.

The chain carries TRBV7-8 and TRBJ2-5; D is uncertain. Germline V gene sequence: CDR1 SGHVS, CDR2 FQNEAQ. Deletions cut 5 bases from V and 7 bases from J, with 11 bases between. CDR3 size: 12 residues. The CDR3 sequence is CASSLDFGTQYF. The CDR3, as DNA: TGTGCCAGCAGCCTAGACTTTGGGACCCAGTACTTC.

The genes are TRBV19 and TRBJ1-5; D may be TRBD1 (6 bases). CDR1 is LNHDA and CDR2 is SQIVND in the germline V gene (reference sequence). The length of the CDR3 is 19 residues. V was cut by 7 bases and J by 2 bases, with 27 bases left in between. The CDR3 region has the DNA TGTGCCAGTAACTGGGGGTCTGGGGGGGGCGGGAGTGGCAATCAGCCCCAGCATTTT. Translated, it gives CASNWGSGGGGSGNQPQHF. The full variable domain, completed using reference TRBV19 and TRBJ1-5, is DGGITQSPKYLFRKEGQNVTLSCEQNLNHDAMYWYRQDPGQGLRLIYYSQIVNDFQKGDIAEGYSVSREKKESFPLTVTSAQKNPTAFYLCASNWGSGGGGSGNQPQHFGDGTRLSIL.

This chain connects TRBV6-4 to TRBJ1-2; 9 nucleotides agree with TRBD1. Germline lookup yields CDR1 MRHNA and CDR2 SNTAGT. The CDR3 length is 13 residues. J gave up 8 bases and V 5 bases, and 6 bases lay outside the gene matches. The chain's CDR3 is CASSLDRGSGYTF. CDR3 in DNA: TGTGCCAGCAGTTTGGACAGGGGTTCCGGCTACACCTTC.

The chain couples TRBV6-6 to TRBJ2-5; 9 bases line up with TRBD2. This CDR3 spans 12 amino acids. Looked up from germline, CDR1 is MNHNY and CDR2 is SVGAGI (reference sequence). CDR3 bases: TGTGCGGCGTCTAGCGGGACCAAGACCCAGTACTTC. It encodes CAASSGTKTQYF.

CDR3 residues: CASSPDLGQEGYTF. The CDR3 DNA follows: TGTGCCAGCAGCCCAGACCTCGGACAGGAGGGCTACACCTTC. The chain couples TRBV6-5 to TRBJ1-2, with 7 bases identical to TRBD1. The CDR3 is 14 amino acids. The germline CDR1 and CDR2 sequences are MNHEY and SVGAGI. V lost 6 bases and J lost 8; bases outside the gene matches: 12.

The rearrangement links TRBV19 to TRBJ1-5; TRBD1 agrees at 7 bases. Germline CDR1 and CDR2: LNHDA and SQIVND (reference sequence). The CDR3 spans 15 residues. The junction had 9 bases not matched to a gene; V was cut back by 7 bases and J by 3 bases. The CDR3 here is CASTISTGVNQPQHF. CDR3 bases: TGTGCCAGTACCATCTCAACAGGGGTCAATCAGCCCCAGCATTTT.

With respect to this clone: This sample includes further DNA sequences coding for the same CDR3. V is TRBV6-5 and J is TRBJ1-4, with D possibly matching TRBD1 (6 bases). The CDR3 consists of 11 residues. Germline CDR1 is MNHEY and CDR2 is SVGAGI. Trimming pared 5 bases from V and 8 bases from J, leaving 6 bases between. CDR3 bases: TGTGCCAGCAGTAGGGGGGAAAAACTGTTTTTT. The encoded protein is CASSRGEKLFF.

The CDR3 nucleotides read TGTGCCAGCACCCCGGACAGGGGGCTCGGGAATTCACCCCTCCACTTT. Its protein is CASTPDRGLGNSPLHF. The J gene is TRBJ1-6, the V gene TRBV27, with 11 bases that match TRBD1. CDR3 length: 16 amino acids. V shed 7 bases, J shed 7 bases, and the junction held 9 bases outside the gene matches. Per germline, CDR1 MNHEY and CDR2 SMNVEV (reference sequence).

CDR3 nucleotides: TGTGCCAGTAGTTGGGCGGGAGGGCCGTCGTTTGAGCAGTACTTC. This encodes CASSWAGGPSFEQYF. The chain recombines TRBV19 with TRBJ2-7, with 9 bases matching TRBD2. In germline, CDR1 is LNHDA, CDR2 SQIVND (reference sequence). The V gene end was trimmed by 5 bases and the J gene end by 7 bases; junction bases not matched to a gene: 12. This CDR3 region has 15 residues.

The chain joins TRBV29-1 to TRBJ1-1, with TRBD1 matching over 9 bases. Germline V CDR1 and CDR2: SQVTM, ANQGSEA. J lost 6 bases, V lost 6 bases, and 17 bases had no gene match. This CDR3 region has 16 residues. CDR3 nucleotide sequence: TGCAGCGTCCCCACGACGGACAGGGGCGCTGGCTCTGAAGCTTTCTTT. This translates into CSVPTTDRGAGSEAFF.

The chain recombines TRBV2 with TRBJ1-1; maybe TRBD1 (5 bases). The CDR3 consists of 15 residues. Trimming left V 1 base short and J 4 bases short, with 13 bases between. The germline CDR1 and CDR2 sequences are SNHLY and FYNNEI. The CDR3 DNA reads TGTGCCAGCAGTGAAGAAAGTTTGGGGGGCACTGAAGCTTTCTTT. Translating it yields CASSEESLGGTEAFF.